The subject of this entry is one T cell receptor beta chain. No antigen is known for it. V shed 4 bases, J shed 5 bases, and the junction held 11 bases outside the gene matches. The germline CDR1 and CDR2 sequences are SGHRS and YFSETQ. The CDR3 totals 16 residues. This sample was included in a study of Graves' ophthalmopathy and Graves' hyperthyroidism. The overall study: Investigators collected peripheral blood at initial diagnosis, before any treatment was given. Study findings and constraints: Researchers report that a 13-signature model separated ophthalmopathy from stable hyperthyroidism, posting under 90% sensitivity and about 80% specificity.

Moderately to severely active ophthalmopathy under 3 months, CAS at least 3, NOSPECS at least 4. Amplified TCR beta CDR3 regions were obtained using RNA transcripts as template. HTBI-primed first-round RT-PCR preceded second-round multiplex PCR. TCRdb fed the multiplex PCR reads into MiXCR, producing one record per CDR3 protein. The table has under 350,000 distinct CDR3 sequences, roughly 16% seen once. The gene calls are TRBV5-1 and TRBJ2-5; 10 nucleotides agree with TRBD2. This receptor was obtained from an adult man with Graves' ophthalmopathy. The sample was peripheral blood. The CDR3 spells CASSLGTSERGETQYF. CDR3 bases: TGCGCCAGCAGCCTCGGGACTAGCGAGCGCGGGGAGACCCAGTACTTC.